These T cell receptor beta chains were read from a single sample in a study of shared clonotypes between healthy human individuals. Only in-frame clones appear in the TCRdb table, and some are missing; sequencing was by immunoSEQ multiplex PCR. The repertoire holds more than 1 million clones, with 75% to 85% as singletons. Sequencing input: memory CD4+ T cells from PBMCs. Receptors originate from a young man in good health. Some clones in this sample may be carry-over from other donors' samples. The CDR3 runs from the conserved cysteine through the conserved F or W. The D gene is left open where the match is weak. Size is omitted from some rows. Given values are once, few, many or a class for expanded clones.

TRBJ2-5 TRBV2 - - TGTGCCAGCAGTGAAGAGGGCCAGGCGACCCAGTACTTC CASSEEGQATQYF
TRBJ2-7 TRBV20-1 - - TGCAGTGGGGAGGCCCGGGGGCAGTACTTC CSGEARGQYF
TRBJ2-3 TRBV10-2 - TRBD2 TGCGCCAGCAGTGGGATAGCGGGACCGGCAGATACGCAGTATTTT CASSGIAGPADTQYF
TRBJ1-2 TRBV6-1 - - TGTGCCAGCAGTGAATCAAGCGGGACTTACCCTAACTATGGCTACACCTTC CASSESSGTYPNYGYTF
TRBJ2-2 TRBV19 - - TGTGCCAGTAGGCTTTCGGACCACACCGGGGAGCTGTTTTTT CASRLSDHTGELFF
TRBJ2-5 TRBV5-6 - - TGTGCCAGCAGCCTCGTCCAAGAGACCCAGTACTTC CASSLVQETQYF
TRBJ2-3 TRBV11-2 - - TGTGCCAGCAGCTTAGCGGGGGCGCTGACAGATACGCAGTATTTT CASSLAGALTDTQYF
TRBJ2-2 TRBV18 - - TGTGCCAGCTCACTTTTCTCTTCGGGGGAAAGGACCGGGGAGCTGTTTTTT CASSLFSSGERTGELFF
TRBJ2-5 TRBV5-4 few - TGTGCCAGCAGCTTAGCTGCCCCAGAGGAGACCCAGTACTTC CASSLAAPEETQYF
TRBJ2-7 TRBV19 - - TGTGCCAGTAGTATAGTCGGAGGGACGGAGGAGCAGTACTTC CASSIVGGTEEQYF
TRBJ1-1 TRBV6-4 - TRBD1 TGTGCCAGCAGAGCAACAGGGGGCACTGAAGCTTTCTTT CASRATGGTEAFF
TRBJ1-1 TRBV4-2 many - TGTGCCAGCAGCCACGACGAAGACAGGTTGATAGTCGGTGAAGCTTTCTTT CASSHDEDRLIVGEAFF
TRBJ2-1 TRBV5-4 - TRBD2 TGTGCCAGCAGCCCGCCCTCTAGCGGGCGTAATGAGCAGTTCTTC CASSPPSSGRNEQFF
TRBJ1-2 TRBV18 - - TGTGCCAGCTCACAAACCACAGGCAGCCCCAACTATGGCTACACCTTC CASSQTTGSPNYGYTF
TRBJ2-1 TRBV7-2 once TRBD1 TGTGCCAGCAGCTTAAACAGGGGCAATGAGCAGTTCTTC CASSLNRGNEQFF
TRBJ2-2 TRBV7-2 - TRBD2 TGTGCCAGCAGCAGCGGGAGGGGCACCGGGGAGCTGTTTTTT CASSSGRGTGELFF
TRBJ2-1 TRBV11-3 - - TGTGCCAGCAGCTTAGGCCGGGAGTACTCCTACAATGAGCAGTTCTTC CASSLGREYSYNEQFF
TRBJ2-1 TRBV6-1 - - TGTGCCAGCAGTGAGACCCCCCCGCGTGAGCAGTTCTTC CASSETPPREQFF
TRBJ1-2 TRBV9 - - TGTGCCAGCACCCCGGGACGGGACTATGGCTACACCTTC CASTPGRDYGYTF
TRBJ2-4 TRBV7-2 - - TGTGCCAGCAGCCTATACCGGGACGGAGTTCAGTACTTC CASSLYRDGVQYF
TRBJ2-7 TRBV7-3 few - TGTGCCAGCAGCTTAAGGGGGGAATGGCGCGACGAGCAGTACTTC CASSLRGEWRDEQYF
TRBJ1-6 TRBV15 - TRBD1 TGTGCCACCAGCAGAGCCCGGGACAGGGGGAATTCACCCCTCCACTTT CATSRARDRGNSPLHF
TRBJ1-2 TRBV11-2 - - TGTGCCAGCAGCCCTATGGGGCAGAATAACTATGGCTACACCTTC CASSPMGQNNYGYTF
TRBJ2-7 TRBV19 - - TGTGCCAGTAGTATGGGGGCCTACTACGAGCAGTACTTC CASSMGAYYEQYF
TRBJ2-7 TRBV18 once - TGTGCCAGCTCCCCGGATCCTTTCTCCTACGAGCAGTACTTC CASSPDPFSYEQYF
TRBJ2-5 TRBV7-9 - TRBD2 TGTGCCAGCAGCCGCGGGGGTAGCTTAGAGACCCAGTACTTC CASSRGGSLETQYF
TRBJ1-1 TRBV18 - - TGTGCCAGCTCACCAACCGAACCGAACACTGAAGCTTTCTTT CASSPTEPNTEAFF